A single sample is the source of the 31 T cell receptor beta chains below, sequenced in a study of cytomegalovirus exposure and HLA in healthy donors. Use of 60 Vbeta and 13 Jbeta primers characterized the PCR. Sequencing used immunoSEQ multiplex PCR; TCRdb keeps in-frame clones, though not all of them. This sample's clone table lists 34,000 or so clones. Sample: PBMCs. These TCRs come from a woman between 40 and 55 years old in good health and CMV-seropositive.

The chain uses TRBV27 and TRBJ2-7, with D tentatively TRBD2 (5 bases). Looked up from germline, CDR1 is MNHEY and CDR2 is SMNVEV (reference sequence). This CDR3 spans 15 amino acids. The V end was cut by 5 bases, the J end by 8 bases, with 22 bases between. The DNA for the CDR3 is TGTGCCAGCAGTCCTTCAGCGAACCTAGCAGCCAAGCAGTACTTC. This translates into CASSPSANLAAKQYF.

J is TRBJ2-3 and V is TRBV14, with 14 bases matching TRBD2. The CDR3 has 16 residues. CDR1 is SGHDN, CDR2 FVKESK, per germline. Trimming removed 3 bases from V and 1 base from J; junction bases left unmatched: 0. The CDR3 region is CASSQGLAGGTDTQYF. CDR3 DNA sequence: TGTGCCAGCAGCCAGGGACTAGCGGGGGGCACAGATACGCAGTATTTT.

V gene TRBV18 combines with J gene TRBJ2-7; 7 positions agree with TRBD1. This CDR3 contains 15 residues. Germline CDR1 KGHSH, CDR2 LQKENI. The junction had 11 bases not matched to a gene; V was cut back by 5 bases and J by 4 bases. The CDR3 loop is CASSAAPGQEYEQYF. The CDR3 DNA follows: TGTGCCAGCTCAGCTGCCCCCGGACAGGAGTACGAGCAGTACTTC.

The V gene is TRBV7-8, the J gene TRBJ1-1; D is unclear. V lost 1 base to trimming and J lost 4 bases, with 10 bases between them. The CDR3 covers 14 residues. Germline CDR1 is SGHVS and CDR2 is FQNEAQ. In DNA, the CDR3 is TGTGCCAGCAGCTTAGTTCGGTCTCCCACTGAAGCTTTCTTT. Amino acid sequence: CASSLVRSPTEAFF.

CDR3 coding DNA: TGTGCCAGCAGTGTGAGTGATTTCCCGGAAAAACTGTTTTTT. Amino acids: CASSVSDFPEKLFF. The chain employs TRBV6-1 and TRBJ1-4; D ambiguous. CDR3 length equals 14 residues. V was pared by 4 bases and J by 8 bases, with 14 bases between. Germline V gene sequence: CDR1 MNHNS, CDR2 SASEGT.

The chain is built from TRBV28 and TRBJ1-2, with 7 nucleotides matching TRBD1. CDR3 length equals 15 residues. V lost 4 bases to trimming and J lost 4 bases; unmatched junction nucleotides: 9. Germline V gene sequence: CDR1 MDHEN, CDR2 SYDVKM. CDR3 nucleotide sequence: TGTGCCAGCAGTTCCCTCTCCGACAGGGTCTATGGCTACACCTTC. Its translation: CASSSLSDRVYGYTF.

Points on this clone: Additional DNA sequences in this sample encode the identical CDR3. The V gene is TRBV9, the J gene TRBJ1-2; possible D gene TRBD1, 6 bases. The CDR3 loop spans 13 amino acids. The germline V gene has CDR1 SGDLS and CDR2 YYNGEE. The V end lost 0 bases, the J end lost 4 bases, and 7 bases lay between the germline ends. CDR3 amino acids: CASSVEGGYGYTF. Written as DNA, the CDR3 is TGTGCCAGCAGCGTAGAAGGGGGCTATGGCTACACCTTC.

The chain uses TRBV18 and TRBJ1-3, with a possible D match to TRBD1 (5 bases). This CDR3 comprises 16 residues. V lost 0 bases to trimming and J lost 2 bases, with 11 bases between them. Germline-derived CDR1 and CDR2 are KGHSH and LQKENI. CDR3 amino acids: CASSPPGVTAGNTIYF. The CDR3 nucleotides read TGTGCCAGCTCACCACCAGGGGTAACCGCTGGAAACACCATATATTTT.

V usage is TRBV5-6 and J usage is TRBJ2-3; 13 bases are shared with TRBD2. The ends lost 5 bases at V and 5 bases at J; junction bases unmatched: 5. Germline loops: CDR1 SGHDT, CDR2 YYEEEE. The CDR3 contains 15 residues. CDR3 loop: CASRLAGGPRDTQYF. For the CDR3, the DNA is TGTGCCAGCAGACTAGCGGGAGGGCCAAGAGATACGCAGTATTTT.

This sequence joins TRBV5-1 and TRBJ1-2, with 7 nucleotides matching TRBD1. Germline CDR1 is SGHRS and CDR2 is YFSETQ. V was pared by 2 bases and J by 0 bases, with 10 bases of the junction left unmatched. This CDR3 has 17 amino acids. DNA for the CDR3: TGCGCCAGCAGCTTTCTCGGGACAGCGGTTCCTAACTATGGCTACACCTTC. This translates into CASSFLGTAVPNYGYTF.

The gene calls are TRBV9 and TRBJ1-1, with 10 bases identical to TRBD1. V was pared by 3 bases and J by 4 bases, with 9 bases of the junction left unmatched. CDR1 and CDR2 (germline): SGDLS, YYNGEE. The CDR3 has 16 residues. The CDR3 loop is CASSAAPGQGPTEAFF. The CDR3 coding sequence is TGTGCCAGCAGCGCAGCCCCGGGACAGGGGCCCACTGAAGCTTTCTTT.

The CDR3: CASSVGMGQTTSPLHF. CDR3 bases: TGTGCCAGCAGCGTAGGAATGGGACAGACCACTTCACCCCTCCACTTT. This rearrangement joins TRBV9 to TRBJ1-6; 7 nucleotides line up with TRBD1. The CDR3 totals 16 residues. J was trimmed by 9 bases and V by 0 bases; bases with no gene match: 9. CDR1 SGDLS and CDR2 YYNGEE come from the germline V gene. The full variable domain, in which reference TRBV9 and TRBJ1-6 provide the parts outside the CDR3, is DSGVTQTPKHLITATGQRVTLRCSPRSGDLSVYWYQQSLDQGLQFLIQYYNGEERAKGNILERFSAQQFPDLHSELNLSSLELGDSALYFCASSVGMGQTTSPLHFGNGTRLTVT.

The rearrangement uses TRBV5-6 and TRBJ2-2; D unresolved. The CDR3 has 14 amino acids. Trimming shortened V by 2 bases and J by 4 bases, and 9 bases separated the two germline ends. The germline V gene encodes CDR1 SGHDT and CDR2 YYEEEE. Written as DNA, the CDR3 is TGTGCCAGCAGCTTCGTATCAGGCACCGGGGAGCTGTTTTTT. Protein product: CASSFVSGTGELFF.

The rearrangement links TRBV5-1 to TRBJ2-7, with 9 bases that match TRBD1. V lost 0 bases and J lost 3; bases outside the gene matches: 10. The germline CDR1 and CDR2 sequences are SGHRS and YFSETQ. This CDR3 comprises 17 residues. CDR3 residues: CASSLGGVRDRDYEQYF. The CDR3 DNA sequence: TGCGCCAGCAGCTTGGGTGGGGTCCGGGACAGGGACTACGAGCAGTACTTC. Complete variable domain (other parts from reference TRBV5-1 and TRBJ2-7): KAGVTQTPRYLIKTRGQQVTLSCSPISGHRSVSWYQQTPGQGLQFLFEYFSETQRNKGNFPGRFSGRQFSNSRSEMNVSTLELGDSALYLCASSLGGVRDRDYEQYFGPGTRLTVT.

The J gene is TRBJ1-4, the V gene TRBV6-6, with D possibly TRBD1 on 6 matching bases. Germline V CDR1 and CDR2: MNHNY, SVGAGI (reference sequence). Trimming cost V 1 base and J 3 bases, with 9 bases left between them. The CDR3 totals 15 residues. CDR3 residues: CASSYWTASNEKLFF. CDR3 in DNA: TGTGCCAGCAGTTACTGGACAGCTTCTAATGAAAAACTGTTTTTT.

This rearrangement joins TRBV28 to TRBJ2-5; D may be TRBD2 (6 bases). V lost 6 bases and J 9 bases, leaving 14 bases between the germline ends. This CDR3 comprises 12 residues. From germline, CDR1 is MDHEN and CDR2 SYDVKM. The DNA for the CDR3 is TGTGCCAGCAGGTATCTCCGCGGGGCCCAGTACTTC. This encodes CASRYLRGAQYF.

V usage is TRBV5-1 and J usage is TRBJ1-2; perhaps TRBD1 as D (5 bases). V was clipped by 0 bases and J by 7 bases, with 13 bases between them. Germline V gives CDR1 SGHRS, CDR2 YFSETQ. The length of the CDR3 is 14 residues. The CDR3: CASSLGGAGSGYTF. As DNA, the CDR3 is TGCGCCAGCAGCTTGGGCGGGGCAGGGAGTGGCTACACCTTC.

J is TRBJ2-1 and V is TRBV6-4; D ambiguous. V lost 9 bases and J lost 4, with 7 bases in between. Germline values: CDR1 MRHNA, CDR2 SNTAGT. This CDR3 is built from 11 residues. CDR3: CARWPYNEQFF. DNA for the CDR3: TGTGCCAGGTGGCCTTACAATGAGCAGTTCTTC.

The chain combines TRBV30 with TRBJ1-1, with D unclear. CDR3 length: 17 amino acids. V shed 1 base and J shed 3 bases, with 21 bases lying between them. Germline V gives CDR1 GTSNPN, CDR2 SVGIG (reference sequence). The CDR3 DNA sequence: TGTGCCTGGAGTGCGAGGCTGGTGGCCCCAAGGCACACTGAAGCTTTCTTT. This encodes CAWSARLVAPRHTEAFF.

V usage is TRBV7-2 and J usage is TRBJ2-7; possibly TRBD1 for D (5 bases). The CDR3 has 12 residues. CDR1 and CDR2 from the germline V gene are SGHTA and FQGNSA. V shed 5 bases and J shed 3 bases, with 8 bases lying between them. The CDR3 DNA follows: TGTGCCAGCAGCCGACAGAACTACGAGCAGTACTTC. It codes for CASSRQNYEQYF.

The rearrangement links TRBV5-6 to TRBJ1-2; no firm D call. The CDR3 runs to 14 residues. Trimming removed 4 bases from V and 2 bases from J, with 12 bases in between. Germline loops: CDR1 SGHDT, CDR2 YYEEEE. The CDR3 spells CASSEQNRNYGYTF. The CDR3 DNA follows: TGTGCCAGCAGCGAACAGAACAGAAACTATGGCTACACCTTC.

This rearrangement joins TRBV6-1 to TRBJ1-4, with D maybe TRBD1 (6 bases). Per the germline V gene, CDR1 is MNHNS and CDR2 is SASEGT. This CDR3 comprises 14 residues. The V end lost 4 bases, the J end lost 4 bases, and 10 bases lay between the germline ends. The CDR3 sequence is CASSGPQGNEKLFF. CDR3 nucleotides: TGTGCCAGCAGTGGACCACAGGGTAATGAAAAACTGTTTTTT.

The V call is TRBV5-4, the J call TRBJ2-7; 13 bases fit TRBD2. In germline, CDR1 is SGHNT, CDR2 YYREEE (reference sequence). Trimming cost V 0 bases and J 2 bases; bases outside gene matches: 2. This CDR3 comprises 16 residues. The chain's CDR3 is CASSLGGLAGTYEQYF. CDR3 coding DNA: TGTGCCAGCAGCTTGGGGGGACTAGCGGGAACCTACGAGCAGTACTTC.

The chain employs TRBV7-9 and TRBJ2-3; 9 nucleotides match TRBD1. Per germline, CDR1 SEHNR and CDR2 FQNEAQ (reference sequence). The CDR3 has 16 residues. V was pared by 5 bases and J by 3 bases, with 9 bases of the junction left unmatched. CDR3 DNA: TGTGCCAGCAGCCCCGGGGACAGGGCTTTGACAGATACGCAGTATTTT. This gives the protein CASSPGDRALTDTQYF.

The chain employs TRBV29-1 and TRBJ2-3, with D perhaps matching TRBD2 (6 bases). The CDR3 runs to 16 residues. The germline V gene encodes CDR1 SQVTM and CDR2 ANQGSEA. V lost 3 bases, J lost 5 bases, and 21 bases lay in between. CDR3 region: CSVEAPGLSPLDTQYF. Here the CDR3 DNA reads TGCAGCGTTGAGGCGCCGGGACTCTCCCCCTTAGATACGCAGTATTTT.

This chain connects TRBV11-3 to TRBJ2-3; maybe TRBD1 (6 bases). Trimming cost V 5 bases and J 3 bases, with 6 bases left between them. Germline V gene lookup returns CDR1 SGHNT and CDR2 YENEEA. CDR3 length: 12 residues. CDR3 nucleotide sequence: TGTGCCAGCAGCGGACAGACAGATACGCAGTATTTT. Encoded protein: CASSGQTDTQYF.

This rearrangement joins TRBV28 to TRBJ1-2; 7 positions match TRBD1. Trimming removed 5 bases from V and 4 bases from J; junction bases left unmatched: 7. CDR3 length: 14 amino acids. Germline CDR1 is MDHEN and CDR2 is SYDVKM. The CDR3 sequence is CASSRTGSIYGYTF. The CDR3 bases are TGTGCCAGCAGTAGGACAGGCTCGATCTATGGCTACACCTTC.

V and J are TRBV29-1 and TRBJ2-2; D uncertain. The CDR3 totals 13 residues. V shed 6 bases and J shed 3 bases, with 11 bases lying between them. The germline CDR1 and CDR2 sequences are SQVTM and ANQGSEA. The CDR3 sequence is CSVWSDHTGELFF. As DNA, the CDR3 is TGCAGCGTATGGTCAGATCACACCGGGGAGCTGTTTTTT.

The chain has TRBV19 and TRBJ1-2; 11 positions agree with TRBD1. Looked up from germline, CDR1 is LNHDA and CDR2 is SQIVND (reference sequence). The CDR3 is 16 residues long. V shed 7 bases, J shed 5 bases, and the junction held 12 bases outside the gene matches. Here the CDR3 reads CASTGIRDRGAYGYTF. The CDR3 region has the DNA TGTGCCAGTACTGGAATTAGGGACAGGGGGGCGTATGGCTACACCTTC.

The chain has TRBV6-1 and TRBJ2-2; tentatively, D is TRBD1 (5 bases). The length of the CDR3 is 14 residues. V was shortened by 7 bases and J by 4 bases, with 13 bases between the two germline ends. Germline CDR1 MNHNS, CDR2 SASEGT. CDR3 loop: CASILGESTGELFF. CDR3 sequence (DNA): TGTGCCAGCATTTTAGGGGAAAGCACCGGGGAGCTGTTTTTT.

The chain combines TRBV25-1 with TRBJ2-2, with TRBD1 identical over 8 bases. The CDR3 length is 16 residues. Trimming took 5 bases from V and 4 from J; bases not matched to a gene: 9. Germline V gene lookup returns CDR1 MGHDK and CDR2 SYGVNS. CDR3 DNA: TGTGCCAGCAGTTGGACCGGGACAGGTATCACCGGGGAGCTGTTTTTT. Its protein product is CASSWTGTGITGELFF.